The source of this TCR beta chain is a study of control samples from healthy donors and cancer patients. Profiling relied on immunoSEQ multiplex PCR, and the TCRdb table lists in-frame clones only, not all of them. This sample carries 100,000 to 150,000 clones, 80% to 95% of them seen once, and the ten largest clones take 2% to 3%. Trimming removed 4 bases at V and 6 bases at J, with 16 bases between. The CDR3 extends over 14 amino acids. The V gene's germline CDR1 is PRHDT and CDR2 FYEKMQ (reference sequence). The chain joins TRBV13 to TRBJ2-7, with D tentatively TRBD2 (6 bases). The TCR comes from a man aged 40-55 years in good health. Source material: blood. The CDR3 coding sequence is TGTGCCAGCAGCTCCCGGGACTGGTCGGGCGAGCAGTACTTC. Residues: CASSSRDWSGEQYF. The whole variable domain, filled in from reference TRBV13 and TRBJ2-7, reads AAGVIQSPRHLIKEKRETATLKCYPIPRHDTVYWYQQGPGQDPQFLISFYEKMQSDKGSIPDRFSAQQFSDYHSELNMSSLELGDSALYFCASSSRDWSGEQYFGPGTRLTVT.